What follows are 27 T cell receptor beta chains derived from one specimen sequenced in a study of T cells in Graves' hyperthyroidism and ophthalmopathy. TCR beta CDR3 region amplification was performed from RNA transcripts. The primer set for the first-round RT-PCR of the TCR CDR3 was HTBI. MiXCR, applied by TCRdb to the multiplex PCR reads, yields one record per CDR3 protein. This table holds around 380,000 distinct CDR3 sequences, roughly 13% found once. The source material was blood. All receptors come from a man aged 25 to 40 with Graves' hyperthyroidism that later progressed to Graves' ophthalmopathy.

This clonotype showed up many times. CDR3 nucleotides: TGTGCCAGCAGTACCGAGACGGTTTATAGCAATCAGCCCCAGCATTTT. Its translation is CASSTETVYSNQPQHF. This chain uses TRBV28 with TRBJ1-5, with D unclear. Looked up from germline, CDR1 is MDHEN and CDR2 is SYDVKM. V was trimmed by 5 bases and J by 0 bases, leaving 14 bases between them. The CDR3 contains 16 residues.

This clonotype was picked up many times. The V and J genes are TRBV28 and TRBJ1-1; D remains ambiguous. This CDR3 contains 14 residues. Trimming cost V 1 base and J 0 bases, with 6 bases left between them. The germline CDR1 and CDR2 sequences are MDHEN and SYDVKM. In nucleotides, the CDR3 is TGTGCCAGCAGTTTATTACGGCTGAACACTGAAGCTTTCTTT. Encoded protein: CASSLLRLNTEAFF.

This clonotype showed up just a few times. This chain links TRBV7-9 with TRBJ2-2; D could derive from TRBD1 or TRBD2 (6 bases each). The V end lost 4 bases, the J end lost 9 bases, and 15 bases lay between the germline ends. Germline CDR1 and CDR2: SEHNR and FQNEAQ (reference sequence). The CDR3 spans 14 residues. In DNA form, the CDR3 reads TGTGCCAGCAGCTGGGGGGCTGACGGCTGGGAGCTGTTTTTT. Amino acids: CASSWGADGWELFF.

There are many counts of this clonotype. This chain uses TRBV6-1 with TRBJ1-4; no clear D gene. In germline, CDR1 is MNHNS, CDR2 SASEGT. The CDR3 contains 14 residues. V shed 5 bases and J shed 6 bases, with 13 bases lying between them. The CDR3 DNA reads TGTGCCAGCAGTCGCCGCAGTTGGGATGAAAAACTGTTTTTT. It specifies CASSRRSWDEKLFF.

This clonotype occurred many times. This chain links TRBV12-5 with TRBJ2-2; D unresolved. CDR3 length: 14 residues. The V end was cut by 0 bases, the J end by 3 bases, with 5 bases between. Germline CDR1 and CDR2: LGHNT and FRNRAP. This chain's CDR3 is CASGLVLDTGELFF. CDR3 nucleotide sequence: TGTGCTAGTGGTTTGGTACTGGACACCGGGGAGCTGTTTTTT.

Only one count was recorded for this clonotype. A single base separates this from a much larger clone, so it may be a read error. This chain links TRBV6-1 with TRBJ1-2; 7 bases match TRBD1. The CDR3 runs 14 residues. The V segment lost 5 bases and the J segment 6 bases; nucleotides outside the gene matches: 9. The V gene's germline CDR1 is MNHNS and CDR2 SASEGT. CDR3 sequence: CASSHAGRGNGYTF. The DNA for the CDR3 is TGTGCCAGCAGTCACGCCGGCAGGGGGAATGGCTACACCTTC.

This clonotype was seen ten or more times. The V gene is TRBV27, the J gene TRBJ1-2; D is ambiguous. Germline lookup yields CDR1 MNHEY and CDR2 SMNVEV (reference sequence). The CDR3 runs 13 residues. Trimming took 5 bases from V and 6 from J, leaving 13 bases between them. The CDR3 nucleotides read TGTGCCAGCAGTCTTCAAGGGTATCATGGCTACACCTTC. As protein: CASSLQGYHGYTF.

This clonotype came up a few times. The V and J genes are TRBV7-9 and TRBJ2-7; TRBD2 might be the D (6 bases). The V end was cut by 5 bases, the J end by 0 bases, with 14 bases between. CDR3 length: 15 amino acids. Germline V gene data show CDR1 as SEHNR and CDR2 as FQNEAQ (reference sequence). CDR3 nucleotides: TGTGCCAGCAGCCCGGGACGGGGGAGCTCCTACGAGCAGTACTTC. Translating it yields CASSPGRGSSYEQYF.

This clonotype has ten or more counts. The chain joins TRBV20-1 to TRBJ1-1; D is unresolved. Per germline, CDR1 DFQATT and CDR2 SNEGSKA (reference sequence). V shed 3 bases and J shed 1 base, with 9 bases lying between them. The CDR3 has 13 amino acids. This chain's CDR3 is CSARQQPNTEAFF. The CDR3 DNA reads as TGCAGTGCTAGGCAACAGCCGAACACTGAAGCTTTCTTT.

V gene TRBV9 combines with J gene TRBJ2-3; the match to TRBD2 covers 11 bases. The J segment lost 5 bases and the V segment lost 0 bases, leaving 5 bases of the junction unmatched. From germline, CDR1 is SGDLS and CDR2 YYNGEE. This CDR3 is 16 amino acids long. The CDR3 protein is CASSVATSGGVDTQYF. The CDR3 DNA sequence: TGTGCCAGCAGCGTAGCAACTAGCGGGGGAGTAGATACGCAGTATTTT.

This clonotype was picked up a small number of times. This chain joins TRBV6-2 or TRBV6-3 and TRBJ1-1; D is undetermined. Trimming stripped 5 bases from V and 10 bases from J, with 17 bases between. CDR3 length equals 13 residues. Germline lookup yields CDR1 MNHEY and CDR2 SVGEGT. CDR3 sequence: CASSPTGRFPAFF. The CDR3 coding sequence is TGTGCCAGCAGTCCAACGGGTAGGTTTCCAGCTTTCTTT.

This clonotype turned up a few times. The chain uses TRBV5-1 and TRBJ2-3, with 8 nucleotides matching TRBD1. The CDR3 runs 17 residues. J gave up 5 bases and V 0 bases, and 11 bases lay outside the gene matches. The germline V gene has CDR1 SGHRS and CDR2 YFSETQ. The CDR3, as DNA: TGCGCCAGCAGCTTGGATACCCTACAGGGGGTGGGAGATACGCAGTATTTT. Its protein is CASSLDTLQGVGDTQYF.

This clonotype came up a few times. The chain is built from TRBV4-1 and TRBJ2-3; D could derive from TRBD1 or TRBD2 (5 bases each). From germline, CDR1 is MGHRA and CDR2 YSYEKL. Trimming removed 6 bases at V and 6 bases at J, with 16 bases between. CDR3 length: 14 amino acids. Here the CDR3 DNA reads TGCGCCAGCAGTCCCCCAGGGAGATTGGATACGCAGTATTTT. As protein: CASSPPGRLDTQYF.

This clonotype was seen only a few times. The V and J genes are TRBV7-9 and TRBJ2-2; D perhaps matches TRBD2 (5 bases). CDR1 and CDR2 from the germline V gene are SEHNR and FQNEAQ (reference sequence). This CDR3 has 13 amino acids. The V end was cut by 10 bases, the J end by 4 bases, with 13 bases between. The CDR3 DNA follows: TGTGCCATATCGGGGATGGGCACCGGGGAGCTGTTTTTT. Amino acids: CAISGMGTGELFF.

This clonotype was recorded many times. The rearrangement uses TRBV28 and TRBJ1-1, with unresolved D. Between the trimmed V and J ends, which lost 9 bases and 4 bases, there was a span of 15 bases. The CDR3 runs 13 residues. Germline-derived CDR1 and CDR2 are MDHEN and SYDVKM. CDR3 region: CASRTSLGTEAFF. CDR3 nucleotide sequence: TGTGCCAGTCGGACGAGTCTTGGCACTGAAGCTTTCTTT.

This chain connects TRBV5-6 to TRBJ2-3; no definite D call. CDR1 SGHDT and CDR2 YYEEEE come from the germline V gene. This CDR3 spans 12 amino acids. Between the trimmed V and J ends, which lost 2 bases and 6 bases, there was a span of 7 bases. CDR3 in amino acids: CASSLTTDTQYF. CDR3 DNA sequence: TGTGCCAGCAGCTTAACAACGGATACGCAGTATTTT.

V and J are TRBV18 and TRBJ2-7, with 12 bases lining up with TRBD2. With V trimmed by 0 bases and J by 2 bases, 2 bases remained unmatched. The CDR3 is 16 residues long. Germline loops: CDR1 KGHSH, CDR2 LQKENI. CDR3 in amino acids: CASSPPLAGGPYEQYF. In DNA form, the CDR3 reads TGTGCCAGCTCACCACCCCTAGCGGGGGGGCCCTACGAGCAGTACTTC.

This chain uses TRBV7-8 with TRBJ2-4; D is unresolved. The V gene lost 2 bases and the J gene lost 0 bases, with 17 bases spanning the gap. Germline CDR1 and CDR2: SGHVS and FQNEAQ. The CDR3 spans 18 residues. Here the CDR3 reads CASSLSDLGRLAKNIQYF. The CDR3 coding sequence is TGTGCCAGCAGCTTATCGGATTTGGGAAGATTAGCCAAAAACATTCAGTACTTC.

V usage is TRBV12-3 or TRBV12-4 and J usage is TRBJ2-2; 9 nucleotides line up with TRBD1. Trimming at V came to 5 bases and at J to 7 bases, leaving 5 bases not matched to a gene. CDR3 length: 14 amino acids. The CDR3 region is CASSPGQGFGELFF. For the CDR3, the DNA is TGTGCCAGCAGTCCGGGACAGGGATTCGGGGAGCTGTTTTTT.

This clonotype was observed many times. The chain combines TRBV7-8 with TRBJ2-2, with no clear D. Germline V lookup: CDR1 SGHVS, CDR2 FQNEAQ. With 10 bases removed from V and 6 bases from J, the gap between germline ends came to 15 bases. The CDR3 is 13 amino acids. In DNA, the CDR3 is TGTGCCACGAGGTTATACGTTCCCGGGGAGCTGTTTTTT. Translated, it gives CATRLYVPGELFF.

The gene calls are TRBV3-1 and TRBJ1-5, with 9 bases matching TRBD1. Trimming cost V 5 bases and J 4 bases; bases outside gene matches: 6. Germline CDR1 reads LGHDT; CDR2 reads YNNKEL (reference sequence). There are 15 residues in the CDR3. The CDR3 coding sequence is TGTGCCAGCAGCAGTGGGACAGGGCCTAATCAGCCCCAGCATTTT. Translation: CASSSGTGPNQPQHF.

In its sample, this clonotype was seen many times. CDR3 sequence (DNA): TGTGCCAGCAGCGTGGGGACATTCAGCACAGATACGCAGTATTTT. As protein: CASSVGTFSTDTQYF. The chain couples TRBV7-6 to TRBJ2-3, with D tentatively TRBD1 (6 bases). The germline CDR1 and CDR2 sequences are SGHVS and FNYEAQ. V lost 5 bases to trimming and J lost 0 bases, with 12 bases between them. This CDR3 is built from 15 residues. The variable domain in full, with the rest retrieved from reference TRBV7-6 and TRBJ2-3, is GAGVSQSPRYKVTKRGQDVALRCDPISGHVSLYWYRQALGQGPEFLTYFNYEAQQDKSGLPNDRFSAERPEGSISTLTIQRTEQRDSAMYRCASSVGTFSTDTQYFGPGTRLTVL.

The chain employs TRBV5-1 and TRBJ2-1; 9 bases match TRBD2. This CDR3 has 15 residues. The J segment lost 7 bases and the V segment lost 3 bases, leaving 8 bases of the junction unmatched. CDR1 is SGHRS, CDR2 YFSETQ, per germline. CDR3: CASSWRGGLLNEQFF. The CDR3 region has the DNA TGCGCCAGCAGCTGGCGGGGGGGCCTTCTGAATGAGCAGTTCTTC.

This clonotype has a count of ten or more. This chain uses TRBV2 with TRBJ2-7; the match to TRBD2 covers 7 bases. Germline assignment: CDR1 SNHLY and CDR2 FYNNEI. J lost 0 bases, V lost 7 bases, and 9 bases had no gene match. The CDR3 loop spans 15 amino acids. The CDR3 reads CASTPSPGGSYEQYF. The CDR3 coding sequence is TGTGCCAGCACCCCCTCGCCGGGAGGCTCCTACGAGCAGTACTTC.

Concerning this clonotype: A much larger clone lies a single base off, so this may be a read error. The V call is TRBV28, the J call TRBJ1-4, with 9 bases fitting TRBD1. This CDR3 is built from 15 residues. Germline-derived CDR1 and CDR2 are MDHEN and SYDVKM. In DNA, the CDR3 is TGTGCCAGCAGTTCACAGGGGGCGAGTAATGGAAAACTGTTTTTT. Protein: CASSSQGASNGKLFF.

As to this clonotype: It may be a read error: a sequence one base away is much more abundant. The rearrangement uses TRBV28 and TRBJ1-2; maybe TRBD1 (6 bases). There are 14 residues in the CDR3. Between the trimmed V and J ends, which lost 6 bases and 5 bases, there was a span of 16 bases. CDR1 and CDR2 from the germline V gene are MDHEN and SYDVKM. The CDR3 reads CASSPTQGTYGYTF. CDR3 sequence (DNA): TGTGCCAGCAGCCCAACCCAGGGGACGTATGGCTACACCTTC.

This clonotype was seen repeatedly, ten times or more. The genes are TRBV28 and TRBJ1-6; a possible D gene is TRBD1 (5 bases). This CDR3 has 14 amino acids. The V gene lost 2 bases and the J gene lost 9 bases, with 11 bases spanning the gap. CDR1 and CDR2 from the germline V gene are MDHEN and SYDVKM. CDR3: CASSLGGAGSPLHF. CDR3 nucleotide sequence: TGTGCCAGCAGTTTAGGAGGGGCGGGTTCACCCCTCCACTTT. The full variable domain, its missing parts supplied by reference TRBV28 and TRBJ1-6, is DVKVTQSSRYLVKRTGEKVFLECVQDMDHENMFWYRQDPGLGLRLIYFSYDVKMKEKGDIPEGYSVSREKKERFSLILESASTNQTSMYLCASSLGGAGSPLHFGNGTRLTVT.